This TCR beta chain came from a study of CD8+ T cells in alopecia areata. RNA was isolated and reverse transcribed to cDNA, the sequencing template. Repertoires were generated with immunoSEQ multiplex PCR, while TCRdb's copy carries only in-frame clones and drops some. The sample comprises more than 90,000 clones, 50% to 60% of which are singletons, and about a sixth rests with the top ten. The germline V gene has CDR1 MNHEY and CDR2 SVGAGI. CDR3 length equals 14 residues. V lost 7 bases and J 1 base, leaving 13 bases between the germline ends. The treatment here: oral pan-JAK inhibitor, 5-10 mg twice daily. Lesional scalp tissue (obtained by punch biopsy) and peripheral blood were collected from alopecia areata patients.

This receptor was taken from a human donor with alopecia areata. The V gene is TRBV6-5, the J gene TRBJ1-1, with TRBD1 as a possible D gene (5 bases). Sequencing used CD8+ T cells sorted from blood, obtained at roughly week 58, from a patient treated with tofacitinib. The DNA for the CDR3 is TGTGCCAGCAAATCGACAGCCTCGAACACTGAAGCTTTCTTT. As protein: CASKSTASNTEAFF.